This section outlines one TCR beta chain sequence together with its context. Which cohort a participant joined came from the clinical history participants gave. Authors' processing steps: Amplified reference gene primers provided the basis for estimating nucleated cell counts. Method: immunoSEQ multiplex PCR; TCRdb's copy keeps in-frame clones and lacks some. The DNA was the basis for D and trimming; V, J and clone size are from that table. This sample carries 330,000 or so clones, roughly 87% of them seen once, and the ten largest clones take around 3%. The V gene's germline CDR1 is KGHSH and CDR2 LQKENI. The CDR3 covers 14 residues. Trimming shortened V by 2 bases and J by 7 bases, and 15 bases separated the two germline ends. The sample comes from a study of blood T cell repertoires in COVID-19. Turning to the study itself: Sites across the United States, Italy and Spain contributed samples from acute and convalescent COVID-19. Nucleic acid was either cDNA or gDNA, and it came from T cells, B-cell-depleted T cells, or PBMCs.

Sequenced material: PBMCs or T cells enriched from blood (not recorded which). This receptor was taken from a woman aged 25 to 39 who had recovered from COVID-19. The V call is TRBV18, the J call TRBJ2-7, with D possibly being TRBD2 (6 bases). In DNA, the CDR3 is TGTGCCAGCTCACCAGGGGACTGGGCTCGAGAGCAGTACTTC. Translated: CASSPGDWAREQYF. Combining the CDR3 with reference TRBV18 and TRBJ2-7 gives the whole variable domain NAGVMQNPRHLVRRRGQEARLRCSPMKGHSHVYWYRQLPEEGLKFMVYLQKENIIDESGMPKERFSAEFPKEGPSILRIQQVVRGDSAAYFCASSPGDWAREQYFGPGTRLTVT.